This T cell receptor (beta chain) was captured by sequencing in a study of shared clonotypes between healthy human individuals. Findings and caveats of the study: For naive CD4 cells, roughly 4.6% of clonotypes were shared across a few donors. Memory subsets generally showed smaller estimated richness than naive subsets did.

This CDR3 region has 14 residues. Germline V gene data show CDR1 as PRHDT and CDR2 as FYEKMQ (reference sequence). V was trimmed by 2 bases and J by 4 bases, leaving 8 bases between them. Some clones are missing from TCRdb's copy, which holds only in-frame ones; the method was immunoSEQ multiplex PCR. The table lists fewer than 2.5 million clones, under 95% of them singletons, with 0.36% in the top ten. This clone was recorded only once. Its target is unknown. In the CD4+ fraction, cells were divided into CD45RA+ naive and CD45RA-negative memory subsets. This chain joins TRBV13 and TRBJ2-2; D is perhaps TRBD2 (5 bases). The sequence came from a young man in good health. Some clones in this sample may be carry-over from other donors' samples. Input material: naive CD4+ T cells from PBMCs. Subset defined: CD45RA+ positively selected. CDR3 amino acids: CASSLRAGTGELFF. As DNA, the CDR3 is TGTGCCAGCAGCTTAAGGGCGGGCACCGGGGAGCTGTTTTTT.